This T cell receptor beta chain was captured by sequencing in a study of blood T cell repertoires in COVID-19. Study summary: From T cells, B-cell-depleted T cells, or PBMCs came the material, which was cDNA or gDNA.

Sequencing was performed with immunoSEQ multiplex PCR; in TCRdb, only in-frame clones are kept and a portion is missing. Among roughly 240,000 clones, less than 85% were seen once, and the ten largest hold about 4.5%. The length of the CDR3 is 14 residues. The germline CDR1 and CDR2 sequences are SEHNR and FQNEAQ (reference sequence). After removal of 5 bases from V and 2 bases from J, the junction contained 5 bases not matched to a gene. The TCR was taken from a man aged 55 to 70 who had recovered from COVID-19. Source material: peripheral blood. The V gene is TRBV7-9, the J gene TRBJ2-7; 8 bases agree with TRBD1. CDR3 bases: TGTGCCAGCAGCCGAGACAGGGGTCCCTACGAGCAGTACTTC. It specifies CASSRDRGPYEQYF.